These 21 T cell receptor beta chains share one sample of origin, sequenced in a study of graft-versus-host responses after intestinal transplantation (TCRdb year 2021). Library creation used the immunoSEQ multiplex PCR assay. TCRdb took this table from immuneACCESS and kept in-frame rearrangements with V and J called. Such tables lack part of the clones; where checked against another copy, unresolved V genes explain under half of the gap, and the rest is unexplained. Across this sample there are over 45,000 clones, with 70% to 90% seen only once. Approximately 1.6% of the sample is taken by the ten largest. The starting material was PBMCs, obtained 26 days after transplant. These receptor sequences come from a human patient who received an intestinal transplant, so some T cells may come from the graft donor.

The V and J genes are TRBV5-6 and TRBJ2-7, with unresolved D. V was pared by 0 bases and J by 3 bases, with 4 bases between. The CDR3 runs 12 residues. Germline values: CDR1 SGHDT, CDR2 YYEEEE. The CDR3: CASSLGGYEQYV. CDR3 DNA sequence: TGTGCCAGCAGCTTGGGGGGCTACGAGCAGTACGTC.

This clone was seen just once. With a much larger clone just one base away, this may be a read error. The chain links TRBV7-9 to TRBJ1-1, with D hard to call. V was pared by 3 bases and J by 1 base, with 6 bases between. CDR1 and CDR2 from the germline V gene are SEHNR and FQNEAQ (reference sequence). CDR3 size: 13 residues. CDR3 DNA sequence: TGTGCCAGCAGCTTTGAGGGGAACACTGAAGCTTTCTTT. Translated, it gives CASSFEGNTEAFF.

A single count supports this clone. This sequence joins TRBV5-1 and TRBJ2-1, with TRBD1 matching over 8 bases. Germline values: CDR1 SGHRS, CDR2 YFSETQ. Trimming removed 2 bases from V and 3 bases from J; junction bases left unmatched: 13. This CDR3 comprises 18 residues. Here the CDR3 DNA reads TGCGCCAGCAGCTTCTCAGGGGGCCCTCAAAACCTCTACAATGAGCAGTTCTTC. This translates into CASSFSGGPQNLYNEQFF.

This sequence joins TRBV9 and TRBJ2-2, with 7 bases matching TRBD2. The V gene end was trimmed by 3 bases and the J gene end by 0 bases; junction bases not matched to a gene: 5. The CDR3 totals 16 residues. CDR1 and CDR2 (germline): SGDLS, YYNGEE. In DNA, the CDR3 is TGTGCCAGCAGCGAATGGGGGGGGGCGAACACCGGGGAGCTGTTTTTT. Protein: CASSEWGGANTGELFF.

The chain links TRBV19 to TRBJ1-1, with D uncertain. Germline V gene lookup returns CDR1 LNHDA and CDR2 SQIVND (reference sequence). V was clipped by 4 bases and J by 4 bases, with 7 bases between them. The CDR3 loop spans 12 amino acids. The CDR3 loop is CASSREGTEAFF. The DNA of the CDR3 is TGTGCCAGTAGTAGGGAGGGCACTGAAGCTTTCTTT.

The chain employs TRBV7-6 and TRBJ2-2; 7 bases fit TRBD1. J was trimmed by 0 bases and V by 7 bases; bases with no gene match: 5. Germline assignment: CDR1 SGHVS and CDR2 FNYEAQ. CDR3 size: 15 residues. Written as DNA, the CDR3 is TGTGCCAGCACTGGGACAGTCTCGAACACCGGGGAGCTGTTTTTT. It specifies CASTGTVSNTGELFF.

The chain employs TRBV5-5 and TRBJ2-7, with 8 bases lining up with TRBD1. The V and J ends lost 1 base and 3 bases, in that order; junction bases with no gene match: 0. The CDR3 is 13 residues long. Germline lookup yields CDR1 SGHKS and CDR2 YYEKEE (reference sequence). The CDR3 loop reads CASSLTGGYEQYF. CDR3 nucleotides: TGTGCCAGCAGCTTGACAGGGGGCTACGAGCAGTACTTC.

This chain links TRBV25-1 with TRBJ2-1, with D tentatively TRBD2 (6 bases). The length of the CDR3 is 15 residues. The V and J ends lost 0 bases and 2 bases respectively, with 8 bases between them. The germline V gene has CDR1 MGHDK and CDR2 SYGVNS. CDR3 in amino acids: CASSEYGGTYNEQFF. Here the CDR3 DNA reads TGTGCCAGCAGTGAATATGGGGGGACCTACAATGAGCAGTTCTTC.

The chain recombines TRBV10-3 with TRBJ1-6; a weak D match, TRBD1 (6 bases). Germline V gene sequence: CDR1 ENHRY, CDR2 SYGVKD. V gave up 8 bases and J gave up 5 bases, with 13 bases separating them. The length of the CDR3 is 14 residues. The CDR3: CAIQGGADNSPLHF. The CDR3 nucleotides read TGTGCCATCCAAGGGGGGGCCGATAATTCACCCCTCCACTTT.

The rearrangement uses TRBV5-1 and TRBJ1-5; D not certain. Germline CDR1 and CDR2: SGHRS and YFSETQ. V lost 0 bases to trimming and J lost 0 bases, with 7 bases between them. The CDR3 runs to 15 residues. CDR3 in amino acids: CASSLVPGSNQPQHF. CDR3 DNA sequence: TGCGCCAGCAGCTTGGTCCCGGGTAGCAATCAGCCCCAGCATTTT.

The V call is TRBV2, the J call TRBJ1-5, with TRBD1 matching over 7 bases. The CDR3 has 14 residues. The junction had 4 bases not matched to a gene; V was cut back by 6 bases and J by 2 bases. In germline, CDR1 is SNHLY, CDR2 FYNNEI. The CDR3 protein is CASRDRVGNQPQHF. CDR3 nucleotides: TGTGCCAGCAGAGACAGGGTCGGCAATCAGCCCCAGCATTTT. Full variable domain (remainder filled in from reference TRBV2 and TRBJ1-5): EPEVTQTPSHQVTQMGQEVILRCVPISNHLYFYWYRQILGQKVEFLVSFYNNEISEKSEIFDDQFSVERPDGSNFTLKIRSTKLEDSAMYFCASRDRVGNQPQHFGDGTRLSIL.

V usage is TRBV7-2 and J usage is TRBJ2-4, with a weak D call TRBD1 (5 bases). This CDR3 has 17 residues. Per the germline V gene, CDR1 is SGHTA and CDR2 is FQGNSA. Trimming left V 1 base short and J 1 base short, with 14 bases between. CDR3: CASSLVDTRAAKNIQYF. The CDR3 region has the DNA TGTGCCAGCAGCTTAGTGGACACCCGCGCGGCCAAAAACATTCAGTACTTC.

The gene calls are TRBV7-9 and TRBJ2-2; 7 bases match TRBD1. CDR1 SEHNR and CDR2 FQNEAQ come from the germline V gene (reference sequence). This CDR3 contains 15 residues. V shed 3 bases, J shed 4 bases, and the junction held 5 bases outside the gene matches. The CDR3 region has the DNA TGTGCCAGCAGCTTTGAGGGGGCGGTCACCGGGGAGCTGTTTTTT. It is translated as CASSFEGAVTGELFF.

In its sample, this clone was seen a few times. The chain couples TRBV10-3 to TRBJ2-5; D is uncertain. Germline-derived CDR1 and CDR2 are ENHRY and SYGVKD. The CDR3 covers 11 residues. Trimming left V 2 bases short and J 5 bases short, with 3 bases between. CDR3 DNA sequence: TGTGCCATCAGTGAGGAGGAGACCCAGTACTTC. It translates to CAISEEETQYF.

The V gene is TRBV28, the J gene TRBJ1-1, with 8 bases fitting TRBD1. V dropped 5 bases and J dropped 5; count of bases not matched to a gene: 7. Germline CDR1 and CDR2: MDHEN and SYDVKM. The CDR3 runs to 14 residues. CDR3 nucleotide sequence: TGTGCCAGCAGTGAGAACAGGGGGTGGACTGAAGCTTTCTTT. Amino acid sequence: CASSENRGWTEAFF.

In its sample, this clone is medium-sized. The CDR3 coding sequence is TGCGCCAGCAGCCAAGACAGCACCGGGGAGCTGTTTTTT. This encodes CASSQDSTGELFF. This chain uses TRBV4-3 with TRBJ2-2; D gene ambiguous. This CDR3 has 13 residues. Per germline, CDR1 LGHNA and CDR2 YSLEER. The V gene lost 0 bases and the J gene lost 4 bases, with 3 bases spanning the gap.

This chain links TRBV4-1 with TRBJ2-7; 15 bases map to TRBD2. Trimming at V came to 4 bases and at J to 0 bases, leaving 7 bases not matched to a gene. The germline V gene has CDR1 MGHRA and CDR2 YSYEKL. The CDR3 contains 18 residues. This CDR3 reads CASSPGTSGGFSSYEQYF. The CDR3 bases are TGCGCCAGCAGCCCCGGGACTAGCGGGGGGTTTAGCTCCTACGAGCAGTACTTC.

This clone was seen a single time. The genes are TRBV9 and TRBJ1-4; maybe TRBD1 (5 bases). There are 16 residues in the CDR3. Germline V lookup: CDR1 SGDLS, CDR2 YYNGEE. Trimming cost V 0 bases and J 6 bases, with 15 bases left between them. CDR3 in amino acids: CASSVASGGAYEKLFF. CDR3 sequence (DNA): TGTGCCAGCAGCGTAGCCTCTGGCGGGGCCTATGAAAAACTGTTTTTT.

Here the CDR3 reads CASSLRQGVEPQHF. The CDR3 DNA reads TGTGCCAGCAGCTTGAGACAGGGGGTTGAGCCCCAGCATTTT. The rearrangement links TRBV5-6 to TRBJ1-5, with 9 bases that match TRBD1. The CDR3 consists of 14 residues. Germline V gives CDR1 SGHDT, CDR2 YYEEEE. V lost 1 base, J lost 8 bases, and 4 bases stayed unmatched.

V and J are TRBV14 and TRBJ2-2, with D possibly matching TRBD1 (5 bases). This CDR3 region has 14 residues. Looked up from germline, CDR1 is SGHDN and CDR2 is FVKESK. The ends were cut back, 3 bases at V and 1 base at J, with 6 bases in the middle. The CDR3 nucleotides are TGTGCCAGCAGCCATGGACAGAACACCGGGGAGCTGTTTTTT. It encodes CASSHGQNTGELFF.

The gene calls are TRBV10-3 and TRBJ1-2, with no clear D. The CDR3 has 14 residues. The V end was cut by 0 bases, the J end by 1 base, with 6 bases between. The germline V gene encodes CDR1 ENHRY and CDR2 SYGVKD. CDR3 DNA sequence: TGTGCCATCAGTGAGTCGGTCAGTAACTATGGCTACACCTTC. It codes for CAISESVSNYGYTF.